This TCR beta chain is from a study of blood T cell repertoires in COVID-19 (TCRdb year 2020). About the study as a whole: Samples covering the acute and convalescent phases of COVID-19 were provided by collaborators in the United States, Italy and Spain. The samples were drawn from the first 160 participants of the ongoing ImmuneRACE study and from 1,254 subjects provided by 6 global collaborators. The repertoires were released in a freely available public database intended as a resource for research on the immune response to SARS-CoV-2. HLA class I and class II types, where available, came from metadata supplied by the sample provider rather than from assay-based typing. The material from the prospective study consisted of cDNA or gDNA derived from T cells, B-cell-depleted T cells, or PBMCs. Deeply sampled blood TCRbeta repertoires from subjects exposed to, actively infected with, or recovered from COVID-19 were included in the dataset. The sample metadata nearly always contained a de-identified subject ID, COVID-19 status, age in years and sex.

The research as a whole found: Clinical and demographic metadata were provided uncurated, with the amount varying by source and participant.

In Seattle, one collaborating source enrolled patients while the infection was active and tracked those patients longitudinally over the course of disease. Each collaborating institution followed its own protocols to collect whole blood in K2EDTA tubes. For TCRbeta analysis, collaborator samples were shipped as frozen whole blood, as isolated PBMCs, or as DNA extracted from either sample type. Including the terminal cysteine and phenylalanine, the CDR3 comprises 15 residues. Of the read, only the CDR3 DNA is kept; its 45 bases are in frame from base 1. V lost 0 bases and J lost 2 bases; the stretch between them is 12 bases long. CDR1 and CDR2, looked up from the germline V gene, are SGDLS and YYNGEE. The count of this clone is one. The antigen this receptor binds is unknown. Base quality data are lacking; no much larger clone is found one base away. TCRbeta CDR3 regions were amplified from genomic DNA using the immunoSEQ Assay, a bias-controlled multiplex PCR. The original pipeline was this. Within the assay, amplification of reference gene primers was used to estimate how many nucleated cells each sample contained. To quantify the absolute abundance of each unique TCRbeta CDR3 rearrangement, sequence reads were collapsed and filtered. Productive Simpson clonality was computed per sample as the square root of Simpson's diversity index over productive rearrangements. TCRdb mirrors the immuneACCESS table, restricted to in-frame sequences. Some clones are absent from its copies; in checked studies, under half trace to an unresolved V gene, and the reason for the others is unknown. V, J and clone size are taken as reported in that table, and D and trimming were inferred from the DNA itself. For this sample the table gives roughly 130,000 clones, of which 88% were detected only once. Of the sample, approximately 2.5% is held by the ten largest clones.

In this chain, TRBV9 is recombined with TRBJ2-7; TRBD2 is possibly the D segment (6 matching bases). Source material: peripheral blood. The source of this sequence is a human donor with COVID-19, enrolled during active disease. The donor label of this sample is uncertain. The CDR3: CASSVDAGTPYEQYF. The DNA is TGTGCCAGCAGCGTAGATGCAGGGACTCCCTACGAGCAGTACTTC.